This T cell receptor (beta chain) originates from a study of T cells in localized non-small cell lung cancer. There are 18 residues in the CDR3. The germline CDR1 and CDR2 sequences are LNHNV and YYDKDF (reference sequence). Trimming removed 0 bases from V and 3 bases from J, with 19 bases in between. Clones were sequenced by immunoSEQ multiplex PCR, and TCRdb holds only the in-frame ones, with some missing. Among 900 to 1,200 clones listed, roughly a fifth were seen once. This clone occurred a few times. Its antigen is as yet unknown. Lung tissue at least 2 cm from the tumor margin was confirmed free of atypia. Study results and caveats: Exceeding tumor, uninvolved adjacent lung had the highest T cell clonality.

This rearrangement joins TRBV15 to TRBJ2-3; possible D gene TRBD2, 6 bases. The material sequenced was normal lung tissue next to the tumor, taken before any cancer treatment. This clonotype originated in a male donor at least 60 years old with stage II lung adenocarcinoma. DNA for the CDR3: TGTGCCACCAGCAGAGAGGGAGGCGGGCAGTGGGGGACAGATACGCAGTATTTT. Translation gives CATSREGGGQWGTDTQYF.